The 3 T cell receptor beta chains reported below all come from one sample, sequenced in a study of blood T cells in healthy people across ages. Using a J-beta primer mix together with a sample-barcoded 5' primer, a second PCR was run for roughly 6 to 11 cycles. A single record per CDR3 protein comes from TCRdb applying MiXCR to the 5' RACE reads. The sample includes under 1 million distinct CDR3 sequences, under 45% of them seen just once. The sequencing input was blood. These receptors all stem from a man in his sixties in good health.

This clonotype was picked up a small number of times. The rearrangement links TRBV6-1 to TRBJ2-3; 10 nucleotides line up with TRBD1. V lost 7 bases to trimming and J lost 3 bases; unmatched junction nucleotides: 4. The CDR3 totals 14 residues. Looked up from germline, CDR1 is MNHNS and CDR2 is SASEGT. Here the CDR3 DNA reads TGTGCCAGCACGACAGGGGGCTTAACAGATACGCAGTATTTT. Protein: CASTTGGLTDTQYF.

The chain couples TRBV18 to TRBJ1-2; D might be TRBD1 (6 bases). The CDR3 loop spans 15 amino acids. Between the trimmed V and J ends, which lost 0 bases and 2 bases, there was a span of 10 bases. CDR1 is KGHSH, CDR2 LQKENI, per germline. CDR3 residues: CASSPPGTPNYGYTF. CDR3 in DNA: TGTGCCAGCTCACCACCCGGGACACCGAACTATGGCTACACCTTC.

The rearrangement links TRBV12-3 or TRBV12-4 to TRBJ2-5; TRBD2 might be the D (6 bases). The last part of the DNA fits TRBJ2-7 better; the J call may be wrong. The CDR3 sequence is 14 residues long. The CDR3 nucleotides read TGTGCCAGCAGTACCGGACGGGAGTGGGGCGAGCAGTACTTC. This codes for CASSTGREWGEQYF.